The 23 T cell receptor beta chains in this list originate from one sample, sequenced in a study of T cell responses to AZD1222 COVID-19 vaccine. The repertoire was sequenced with immunoSEQ multiplex PCR; TCRdb's copy has only in-frame clones and lacks some. The sample lists fewer than 65,000 clones; around 84% were seen once. The source material was peripheral blood, sampled on day 0 of AZD1222 vaccination. These receptors originate from an adult in good health.

The V call is TRBV7-9, the J call TRBJ2-2; no clear D. The CDR3 has 13 residues. Germline loops: CDR1 SEHNR, CDR2 FQNEAQ (reference sequence). Trimming took 4 bases from V and 2 from J, leaving 5 bases between them. The CDR3 coding sequence is TGTGCCAGCAGCTCCTTTAACACCGGGGAGCTGTTTTTT. Residues: CASSSFNTGELFF.

The V and J genes are TRBV28 and TRBJ2-2; D is unclear. With 3 bases removed from V and 1 base from J, the gap between germline ends came to 3 bases. Looked up from germline, CDR1 is MDHEN and CDR2 is SYDVKM. The CDR3 is 13 residues long. CDR3 nucleotide sequence: TGTGCCAGCAGTTTTAAGAACACCGGGGAGCTGTTTTTT. The encoded protein is CASSFKNTGELFF.

The chain links TRBV4-1 to TRBJ1-1; 9 nucleotides align to TRBD1. Germline V gene data show CDR1 as MGHRA and CDR2 as YSYEKL. This CDR3 spans 14 amino acids. The junction had 0 bases not matched to a gene; V was cut back by 0 bases and J by 4 bases. For the CDR3, the DNA is TGCGCCAGCAGCCAAGAACAGGGGGCCACTGAAGCTTTCTTT. Translated: CASSQEQGATEAFF.

The chain recombines TRBV28 with TRBJ2-7; D is ambiguous. The V end was cut by 2 bases, the J end by 5 bases, with 4 bases between. Per the germline V gene, CDR1 is MDHEN and CDR2 is SYDVKM. CDR3 size: 11 residues. The CDR3, as DNA: TGTGCCAGCAGTTTAAGCGACGAGCAGTACTTC. Protein: CASSLSDEQYF.

In its sample, this clone was seen a few times. This chain uses TRBV12-3 or TRBV12-4 with TRBJ1-5, with D uncertain. With 0 bases removed from V and 3 bases from J, the gap between germline ends came to 3 bases. This CDR3 region has 13 residues. As DNA, the CDR3 is TGTGCCAGCAGTTTAGCCCACAATCAGCCCCAGCATTTT. Protein: CASSLAHNQPQHF.

This chain uses TRBV5-4 with TRBJ2-5; no firm D call. This CDR3 has 12 residues. Trimming left V 4 bases short and J 5 bases short, with 9 bases between. Germline V CDR1 and CDR2: SGHNT, YYREEE (reference sequence). CDR3 sequence reads: CASSPYGETQYF. Here the CDR3 DNA reads TGTGCCAGCAGCCCGTACGGGGAGACCCAGTACTTC.

The CDR3 DNA reads TGTGCCAGCAGCTTGGGGACGGAGCAGTTCTTC. It codes for CASSLGTEQFF. The chain couples TRBV7-9 to TRBJ2-1; either TRBD1 or TRBD2 may fit D (5 bases each). V lost 3 bases and J 10 bases, leaving 7 bases between the germline ends. Germline V lookup: CDR1 SEHNR, CDR2 FQNEAQ (reference sequence). The CDR3 has 11 amino acids.

The chain carries TRBV21-1 and TRBJ2-7; the tabulated D call, TRBD2, remains unverified against the DNA. TRBV21-1 is annotated as a pseudogene. CDR3 length: 18 residues. This CDR3 is CASSKSLGREGYFYEQYV. The CDR3, as DNA: TGTGCCAGCAGCAAAAGTTTAGGGCGGGAGGGTTACTTCTACGAGCAGTACGTC.

The V and J genes are TRBV7-9 and TRBJ2-7, with 8 positions matching TRBD1. Germline-derived CDR1 and CDR2 are SEHNR and FQNEAQ (reference sequence). Trimming cost V 3 bases and J 2 bases; bases outside gene matches: 9. The CDR3 length is 16 residues. CDR3 DNA sequence: TGTGCCAGCAGCTTCGGAGGTGGACAGGGCGCCTACGAGCAGTACTTC. Translation gives CASSFGGGQGAYEQYF.

This sequence joins TRBV28 and TRBJ1-2, with TRBD1 as a possible D gene (5 bases). The germline CDR1 and CDR2 sequences are MDHEN and SYDVKM. The CDR3 loop spans 19 amino acids. V was pared by 5 bases and J by 0 bases, with 25 bases between. For the CDR3, the DNA is TGTGCCAGCAGTACTATCTTCCGTCCAGGGTTTCTTTCTAACTATGGCTACACCTTC. It specifies CASSTIFRPGFLSNYGYTF.

V is TRBV5-1 and J is TRBJ2-3; D gene uncertain. CDR1 and CDR2 from the germline V gene are SGHRS and YFSETQ. Trimming left V 4 bases short and J 0 bases short, with 9 bases between. The CDR3 is 14 residues long. The CDR3 coding sequence is TGCGCCAGCAGCCAGCAGGCTAGCACAGATACGCAGTATTTT. This encodes CASSQQASTDTQYF.

The chain is built from TRBV6-6 and TRBJ2-7; 8 nucleotides match TRBD2. CDR3 length: 13 amino acids. V lost 6 bases, J lost 6 bases, and 7 bases stayed unmatched. Germline V lookup: CDR1 MNHNY, CDR2 SVGAGI (reference sequence). The CDR3 sequence: CASRPGLAGEQYF. As DNA, the CDR3 is TGTGCCAGCAGACCCGGACTAGCTGGCGAGCAGTACTTC.

The CDR3, as DNA: TGTGCCACGAGTAGCGGCCGTTTAACTCGCATGGACAATGAGCAGTTCTTC. Translated, it gives CATSSGRLTRMDNEQFF. The J gene is TRBJ2-1, the V gene TRBV24-1, with D perhaps TRBD2 (6 bases). The CDR3 length is 17 residues. The germline V gene has CDR1 KGHDR and CDR2 SFDVKD. The V gene lost 10 bases and the J gene lost 5 bases, with 26 bases spanning the gap.

The CDR3 region is CASSKGLFGRATEAFF. As DNA, the CDR3 is TGTGCCAGCAGTAAAGGGTTGTTTGGTAGGGCCACTGAAGCTTTCTTT. V and J are TRBV27 and TRBJ1-1, with D hard to call. The germline CDR1 and CDR2 sequences are MNHEY and SMNVEV (reference sequence). Trimming shortened V by 5 bases and J by 4 bases, and 20 bases separated the two germline ends. This CDR3 is built from 16 residues.

V is TRBV7-2 and J is TRBJ1-2; D is unclear. V lost 1 base, J lost 3 bases, and 18 bases lay in between. Germline CDR1 reads SGHTA; CDR2 reads FQGNSA. The CDR3 consists of 17 residues. The CDR3 sequence: CASSLVVGGVGHYGYTF. The CDR3 region has the DNA TGTGCCAGCAGCTTAGTAGTGGGTGGGGTGGGCCACTATGGCTACACCTTC.

This clone occurred once. This chain uses TRBV7-2 with TRBJ1-1; the D is unclear. The CDR3 is made up of 13 amino acids. Germline CDR1 SGHTA, CDR2 FQGNSA. V lost 3 bases to trimming and J lost 1 base, with 6 bases between them. The CDR3 sequence: CASSFSGNTEAFF. The CDR3 bases are TGTGCCAGCAGCTTTAGCGGGAACACTGAAGCTTTCTTT.

The chain employs TRBV7-9 and TRBJ2-7; TRBD2 is a possible D gene (6 bases). Trimming left V 3 bases short and J 5 bases short, with 11 bases between. The CDR3 loop spans 13 amino acids. From germline, CDR1 is SEHNR and CDR2 FQNEAQ (reference sequence). CDR3 sequence (DNA): TGTGCCAGCAGCTTCGGAGGGAGTCACGAGCAGTACTTC. Translated: CASSFGGSHEQYF.

The chain is built from TRBV7-3 and TRBJ1-1, with a weak D call TRBD1 (6 bases). Germline-derived CDR1 and CDR2 are SGHTA and FQGTGA. The CDR3 is made up of 13 amino acids. The V and J ends lost 5 bases and 5 bases respectively, with 12 bases between them. CDR3 amino acids: CASSLNRETEAFF. The CDR3 DNA reads as TGTGCCAGCAGCCTCAACAGGGAGACTGAAGCTTTCTTT. The variable domain in full, with the rest retrieved from reference TRBV7-3 and TRBJ1-1, is GAGVSQTPSNKVTEKGKYVELRCDPISGHTALYWYRQSLGQGPEFLIYFQGTGAADDSGLPNDRFFAVRPEGSVSTLKIQRTERGDSAVYLCASSLNRETEAFFGQGTRLTVV.

The chain couples TRBV6-5 to TRBJ1-6, with D hard to call. The CDR3 is made up of 15 amino acids. Germline loops: CDR1 MNHEY, CDR2 SVGAGI. Trimming took 1 base from V and 7 from J, leaving 11 bases between them. This CDR3 is CASSYLKVSNSPLHF. In DNA, the CDR3 is TGTGCCAGCAGTTACTTGAAAGTTTCCAATTCACCCCTCCACTTT.

This chain links TRBV13 with TRBJ2-1; possible D gene TRBD1, 6 bases. Germline V CDR1 and CDR2: PRHDT, FYEKMQ (reference sequence). CDR3 length: 13 residues. Trimming took off 5 bases at V and 5 bases at J, with 10 bases between the two ends. The CDR3 DNA reads TGTGCCAGCAGCGGGTGGACAGACAATGAGCAGTTCTTC. This gives the protein CASSGWTDNEQFF. The variable domain in full, completed from reference TRBV13 and TRBJ2-1, reads AAGVIQSPRHLIKEKRETATLKCYPIPRHDTVYWYQQGPGQDPQFLISFYEKMQSDKGSIPDRFSAQQFSDYHSELNMSSLELGDSALYFCASSGWTDNEQFFGPGTRLTVL.

The J gene is TRBJ1-5, the V gene TRBV2; no clear D. Trimming took 7 bases from V and 0 from J, leaving 13 bases between them. Looked up from germline, CDR1 is SNHLY and CDR2 is FYNNEI. The CDR3 loop spans 15 amino acids. The CDR3 sequence is CASTPDGYSNQPQHF. As DNA, the CDR3 is TGTGCCAGCACCCCGGACGGATATAGCAATCAGCCCCAGCATTTT. The full variable domain, completed using reference TRBV2 and TRBJ1-5, is EPEVTQTPSHQVTQMGQEVILRCVPISNHLYFYWYRQILGQKVEFLVSFYNNEISEKSEIFDDQFSVERPDGSNFTLKIRSTKLEDSAMYFCASTPDGYSNQPQHFGDGTRLSIL.

The chain carries TRBV4-3 and TRBJ2-1; no reliable D call. This CDR3 is 15 amino acids long. Germline V gene data show CDR1 as LGHNA and CDR2 as YSLEER. V was pared by 4 bases and J by 16 bases, with 26 bases between. The CDR3 protein is CASSRFTPPPTQFFF. The DNA for the CDR3 is TGCGCCAGCAGCCGTTTTACCCCCCCGCCGACACAATTTTTCTTC.

This chain links TRBV5-6 with TRBJ1-2, with 10 bases lining up with TRBD1. V lost 4 bases to trimming and J lost 4 bases; unmatched junction nucleotides: 4. This CDR3 is 14 amino acids long. Germline V gives CDR1 SGHDT, CDR2 YYEEEE. The CDR3 bases are TGTGCCAGCAGCCTGGGGACAGGGGCCTATGGCTACACCTTC. Translation gives CASSLGTGAYGYTF.